Each of the 3 T cell receptor beta chains below was sequenced from the same sample in a study of shared clonotypes between healthy human individuals. Using immunoSEQ multiplex PCR, the repertoire was profiled, and TCRdb retains in-frame clones only, with some absent. The table includes 950,000 to 1,300,000 clones, approximately 68% detected once. Sequenced: memory CD4+ T cells sorted from blood. Subset described: CD45RA-negative fraction. The receptor source for this set is a man between 18 and 29 years old in good health.

The V gene is TRBV29-1, the J gene TRBJ2-1, with D possibly TRBD1 on 6 matching bases. Trimming pared 5 bases from V and 3 bases from J, leaving 8 bases between. The germline V gene has CDR1 SQVTM and CDR2 ANQGSEA. This CDR3 has 12 residues. Here the CDR3 reads CSVTDSYNEQFF. In DNA, the CDR3 is TGCAGCGTTACGGACAGCTACAATGAGCAGTTCTTC.

J is TRBJ2-7 and V is TRBV6-1, with TRBD1 matching over 7 bases. The CDR3 is 13 residues long. Germline V gene lookup returns CDR1 MNHNS and CDR2 SASEGT. V lost 4 bases and J lost 3; bases outside the gene matches: 3. CDR3 protein: CASSAGQHYEQYF. The CDR3 coding sequence is TGTGCCAGCAGTGCGGGACAGCACTACGAGCAGTACTTC.

This chain connects TRBV7-2 to TRBJ2-1; D unclear. The germline V and J ends were trimmed by 5 bases and 9 bases, with 17 bases remaining between them. This CDR3 is built from 14 residues. The germline gives CDR1 SGHTA, CDR2 FQGNSA. In DNA, the CDR3 is TGTGCCAGCAGCCCCCTTAGAGGATCCGGTGAGCAGTTCTTC. Translating gives CASSPLRGSGEQFF.